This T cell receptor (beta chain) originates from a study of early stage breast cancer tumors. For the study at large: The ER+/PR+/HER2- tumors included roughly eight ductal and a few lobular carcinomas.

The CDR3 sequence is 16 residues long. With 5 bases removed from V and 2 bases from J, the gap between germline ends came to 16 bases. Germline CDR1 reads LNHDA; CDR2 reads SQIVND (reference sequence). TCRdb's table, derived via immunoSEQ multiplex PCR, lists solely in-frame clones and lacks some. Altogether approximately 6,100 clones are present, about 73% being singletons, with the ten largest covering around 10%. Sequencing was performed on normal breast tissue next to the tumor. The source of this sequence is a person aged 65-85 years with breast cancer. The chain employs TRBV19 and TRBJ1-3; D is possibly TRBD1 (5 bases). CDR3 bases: TGTGCCAGTAGTCCGCACTCGGCGGACACTGGAAACACCATATATTTT. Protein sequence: CASSPHSADTGNTIYF.